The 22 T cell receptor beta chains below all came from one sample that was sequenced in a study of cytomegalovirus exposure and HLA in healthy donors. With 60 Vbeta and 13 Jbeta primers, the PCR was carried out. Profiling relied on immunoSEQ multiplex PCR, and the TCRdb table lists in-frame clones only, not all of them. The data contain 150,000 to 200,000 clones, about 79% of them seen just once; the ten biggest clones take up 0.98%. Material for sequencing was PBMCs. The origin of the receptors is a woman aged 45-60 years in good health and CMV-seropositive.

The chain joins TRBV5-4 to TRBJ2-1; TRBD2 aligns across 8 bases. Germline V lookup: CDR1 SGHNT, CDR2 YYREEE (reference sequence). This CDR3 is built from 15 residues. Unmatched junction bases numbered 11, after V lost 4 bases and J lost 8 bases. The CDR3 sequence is CASSPPGREGDEQFF. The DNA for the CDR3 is TGTGCCAGCAGCCCGCCGGGACGGGAGGGTGATGAGCAGTTCTTC.

As DNA, the CDR3 is TGTGCCAGCAGCGTAGAAGCGGGAGACTACAATGAGCAGTTCTTC. Its protein product is CASSVEAGDYNEQFF. V usage is TRBV9 and J usage is TRBJ2-1; TRBD2 aligns across 8 bases. Germline-derived CDR1 and CDR2 are SGDLS and YYNGEE. This CDR3 comprises 15 residues. Losses at the gene ends were 0 bases for V and 3 bases for J; bases not matched to a gene: 2. Using reference TRBV9 and TRBJ2-1 for the parts outside the CDR3, the full variable domain is DSGVTQTPKHLITATGQRVTLRCSPRSGDLSVYWYQQSLDQGLQFLIQYYNGEERAKGNILERFSAQQFPDLHSELNLSSLELGDSALYFCASSVEAGDYNEQFFGPGTRLTVL.

The CDR3 region has the DNA TGTGCCAGCAGCCCGGGTAGCCGAGATACGCAGTATTTT. Its protein product is CASSPGSRDTQYF. The chain combines TRBV7-9 with TRBJ2-3; D is undetermined. V shed 5 bases and J shed 5 bases, with 11 bases lying between them. The CDR3 sequence is 13 residues long. In germline, CDR1 is SEHNR, CDR2 FQNEAQ (reference sequence).

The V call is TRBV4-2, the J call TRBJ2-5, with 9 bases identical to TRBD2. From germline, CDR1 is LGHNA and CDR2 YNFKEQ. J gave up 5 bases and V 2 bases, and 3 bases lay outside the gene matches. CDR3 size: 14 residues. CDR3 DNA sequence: TGTGCCAGCAGCCAACCTCTAGCGGGGGAGACCCAGTACTTC. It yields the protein CASSQPLAGETQYF.

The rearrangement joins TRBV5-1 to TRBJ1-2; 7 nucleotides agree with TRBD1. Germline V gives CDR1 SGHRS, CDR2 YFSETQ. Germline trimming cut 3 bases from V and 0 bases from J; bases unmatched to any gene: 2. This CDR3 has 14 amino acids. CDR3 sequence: CASSSGQANYGYTF. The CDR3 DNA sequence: TGCGCCAGCAGCTCAGGACAGGCTAACTATGGCTACACCTTC. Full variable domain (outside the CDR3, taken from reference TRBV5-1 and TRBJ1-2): KAGVTQTPRYLIKTRGQQVTLSCSPISGHRSVSWYQQTPGQGLQFLFEYFSETQRNKGNFPGRFSGRQFSNSRSEMNVSTLELGDSALYLCASSSGQANYGYTFGSGTRLTVV.

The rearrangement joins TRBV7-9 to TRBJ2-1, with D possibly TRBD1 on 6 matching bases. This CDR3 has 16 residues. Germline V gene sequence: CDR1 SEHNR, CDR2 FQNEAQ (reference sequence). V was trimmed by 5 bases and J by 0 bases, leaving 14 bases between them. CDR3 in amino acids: CASSSETDSSYNEQFF. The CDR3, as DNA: TGTGCCAGCAGCAGCGAGACGGACAGCTCCTACAATGAGCAGTTCTTC.

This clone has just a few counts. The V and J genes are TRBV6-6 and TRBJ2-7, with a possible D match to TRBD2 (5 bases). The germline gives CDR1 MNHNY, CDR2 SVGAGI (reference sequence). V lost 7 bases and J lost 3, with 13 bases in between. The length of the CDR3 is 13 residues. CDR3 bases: TGTGCCAGCACCCCGGAGGAGTACTACGAGCAGTACTTC. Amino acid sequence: CASTPEEYYEQYF.

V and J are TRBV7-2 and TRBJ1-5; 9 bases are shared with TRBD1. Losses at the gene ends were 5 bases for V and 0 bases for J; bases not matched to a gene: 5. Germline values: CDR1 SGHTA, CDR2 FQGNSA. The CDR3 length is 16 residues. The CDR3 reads CASSVGTGISNQPQHF. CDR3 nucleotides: TGTGCCAGCAGCGTAGGGACAGGGATTAGCAATCAGCCCCAGCATTTT. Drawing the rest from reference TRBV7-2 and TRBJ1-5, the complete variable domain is GAGVSQSPSNKVTEKGKDVELRCDPISGHTALYWYRQSLGQGLEFLIYFQGNSAPDKSGLPSDRFSAERTGGSVSTLTIQRTQQEDSAVYLCASSVGTGISNQPQHFGDGTRLSIL.

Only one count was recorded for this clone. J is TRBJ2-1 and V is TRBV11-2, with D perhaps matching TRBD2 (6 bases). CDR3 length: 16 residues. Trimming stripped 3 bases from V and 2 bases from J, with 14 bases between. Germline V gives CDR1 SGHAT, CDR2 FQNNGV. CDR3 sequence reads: CASSLGGSPTYNEQFF. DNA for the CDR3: TGTGCCAGCAGCTTGGGAGGATCCCCCACCTACAATGAGCAGTTCTTC.

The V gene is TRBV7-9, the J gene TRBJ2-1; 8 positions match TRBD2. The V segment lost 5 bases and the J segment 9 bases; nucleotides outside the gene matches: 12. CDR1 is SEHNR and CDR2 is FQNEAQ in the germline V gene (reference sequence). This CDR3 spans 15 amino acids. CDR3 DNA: TGTGCCAGCAGCCCGGCGAGCGGGAGTTTGAGTGAGCAGTTCTTC. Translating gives CASSPASGSLSEQFF.

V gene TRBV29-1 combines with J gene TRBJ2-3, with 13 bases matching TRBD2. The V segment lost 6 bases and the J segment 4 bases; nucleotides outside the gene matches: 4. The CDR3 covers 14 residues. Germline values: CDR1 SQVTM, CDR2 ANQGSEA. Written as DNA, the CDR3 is TGCAGCGTCCAGACTAGCGGGAGGTCAGATACGCAGTATTTT. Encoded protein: CSVQTSGRSDTQYF.

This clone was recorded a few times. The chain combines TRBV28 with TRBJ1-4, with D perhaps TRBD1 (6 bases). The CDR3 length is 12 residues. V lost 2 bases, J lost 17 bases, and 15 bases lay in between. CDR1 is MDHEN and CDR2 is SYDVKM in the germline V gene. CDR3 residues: CASSLQTGVVFF. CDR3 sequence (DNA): TGTGCCAGCAGTTTACAGACAGGAGTTGTCTTTTTT. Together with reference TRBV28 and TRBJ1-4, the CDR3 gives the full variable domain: DVKVTQSSRYLVKRTGEKVFLECVQDMDHENMFWYRQDPGLGLRLIYFSYDVKMKEKGDIPEGYSVSREKKERFSLILESASTNQTSMYLCASSLQTGVVFFGSGTQLSVL.

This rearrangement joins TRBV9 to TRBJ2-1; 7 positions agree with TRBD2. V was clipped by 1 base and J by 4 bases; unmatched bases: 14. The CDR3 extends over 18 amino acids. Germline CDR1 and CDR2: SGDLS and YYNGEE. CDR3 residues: CASSVSSSGPGLYNEQFF. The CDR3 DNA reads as TGTGCCAGCAGCGTAAGCTCCTCTGGTCCGGGACTATACAATGAGCAGTTCTTC.

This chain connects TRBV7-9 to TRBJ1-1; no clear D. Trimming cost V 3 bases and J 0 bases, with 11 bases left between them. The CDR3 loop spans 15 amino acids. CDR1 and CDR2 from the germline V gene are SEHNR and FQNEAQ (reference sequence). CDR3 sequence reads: CASSFLAGMNTEAFF. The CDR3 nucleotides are TGTGCCAGCAGCTTTTTAGCGGGAATGAACACTGAAGCTTTCTTT.

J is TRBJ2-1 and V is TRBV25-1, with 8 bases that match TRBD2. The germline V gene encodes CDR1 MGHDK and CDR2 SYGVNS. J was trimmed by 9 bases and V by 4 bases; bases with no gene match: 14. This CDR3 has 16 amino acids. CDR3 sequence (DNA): TGTGCCAGCAGTGCCCTCCCGGGACTAGGGATCGCTGAGCAGTTCTTC. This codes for CASSALPGLGIAEQFF.

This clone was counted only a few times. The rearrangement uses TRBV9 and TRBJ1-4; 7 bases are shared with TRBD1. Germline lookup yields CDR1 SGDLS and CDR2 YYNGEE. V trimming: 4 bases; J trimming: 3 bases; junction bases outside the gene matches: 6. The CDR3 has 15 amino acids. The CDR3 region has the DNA TGTGCCAGCAGCCCTACAGGGGTGGCTAATGAAAAACTGTTTTTT. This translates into CASSPTGVANEKLFF.

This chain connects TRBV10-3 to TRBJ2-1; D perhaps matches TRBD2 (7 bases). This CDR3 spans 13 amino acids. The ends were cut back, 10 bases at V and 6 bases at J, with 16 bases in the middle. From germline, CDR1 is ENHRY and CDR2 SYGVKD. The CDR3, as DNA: TGTGCCACCACAGGGCGGGGGATCAATGAGCAGTTCTTC. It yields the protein CATTGRGINEQFF.

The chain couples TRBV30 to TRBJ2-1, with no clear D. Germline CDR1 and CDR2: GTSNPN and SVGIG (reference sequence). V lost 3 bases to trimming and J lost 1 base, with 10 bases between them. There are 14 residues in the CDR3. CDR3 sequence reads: CAWSPGWSYNEQFF. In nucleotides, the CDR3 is TGTGCCTGGAGCCCGGGTTGGTCCTACAATGAGCAGTTCTTC.

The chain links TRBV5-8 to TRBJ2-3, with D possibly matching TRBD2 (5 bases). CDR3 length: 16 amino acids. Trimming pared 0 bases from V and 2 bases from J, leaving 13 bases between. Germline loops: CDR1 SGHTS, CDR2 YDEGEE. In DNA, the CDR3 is TGTGCCAGCAGCTTGGGCGGTGGGAGTCACACAGATACGCAGTATTTT. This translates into CASSLGGGSHTDTQYF.

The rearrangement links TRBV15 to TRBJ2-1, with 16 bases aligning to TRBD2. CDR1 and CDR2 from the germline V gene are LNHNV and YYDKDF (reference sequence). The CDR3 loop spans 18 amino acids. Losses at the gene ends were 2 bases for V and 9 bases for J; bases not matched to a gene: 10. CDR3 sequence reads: CATSRQPTGTSGRVEQFF. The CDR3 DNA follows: TGTGCCACCAGCAGACAACCTACCGGGACTAGCGGGAGGGTTGAGCAGTTCTTC.

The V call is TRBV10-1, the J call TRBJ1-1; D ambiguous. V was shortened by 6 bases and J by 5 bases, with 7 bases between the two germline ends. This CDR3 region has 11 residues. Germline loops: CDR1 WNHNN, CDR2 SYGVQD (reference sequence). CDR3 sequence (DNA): TGCGCCAGCAGCGGAGGAACTGAAGCTTTCTTT. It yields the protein CASSGGTEAFF.

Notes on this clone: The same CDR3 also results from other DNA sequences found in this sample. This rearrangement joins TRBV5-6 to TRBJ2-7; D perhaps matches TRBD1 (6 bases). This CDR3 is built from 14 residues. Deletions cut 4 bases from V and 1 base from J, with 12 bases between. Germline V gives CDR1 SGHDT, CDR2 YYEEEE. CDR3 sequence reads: CASSPGTGSYEQYF. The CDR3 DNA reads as TGTGCCAGCAGCCCAGGAACAGGGTCCTACGAGCAGTACTTC. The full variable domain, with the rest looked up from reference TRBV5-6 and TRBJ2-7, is DAGVTQSPTHLIKTRGQQVTLRCSPKSGHDTVSWYQQALGQGPQFIFQYYEEEERQRGNFPDRFSGHQFPNYSSELNVNALLLGDSALYLCASSPGTGSYEQYFGPGTRLTVT.